This entry lists 21 T cell receptor beta chains sequenced from one sample in a study of T cells in localized non-small cell lung cancer. The data were produced by immunoSEQ multiplex PCR, yet TCRdb's version contains in-frame clones alone and is incomplete. Found here are about 83,000 clones, 80% of them singletons; the top ten hold more than 9%. The starting material was peripheral blood, obtained before any cancer treatment. All receptors derive from a female donor older than 55 with stage I lung adenocarcinoma.

This chain joins TRBV4-3 and TRBJ2-7, with TRBD1 matching over 7 bases. The trim removed 2 bases at V and 5 bases at J, leaving 3 bases unmatched. The CDR3 runs to 13 residues. The V gene's germline CDR1 is LGHNA and CDR2 YSLEER. This chain's CDR3 is CASSQNTGDEQYF. Here the CDR3 DNA reads TGCGCCAGCAGCCAAAATACAGGGGACGAGCAGTACTTC.

The V and J genes are TRBV2 and TRBJ2-3, with TRBD1 matching 8 bases. Germline V gives CDR1 SNHLY, CDR2 FYNNEI. Losses at the gene ends were 7 bases for V and 3 bases for J; bases not matched to a gene: 6. CDR3 length: 14 residues. The CDR3 sequence: CASTTGGGTDTQYF. In DNA form, the CDR3 reads TGTGCCAGCACCACAGGGGGTGGGACAGATACGCAGTATTTT. Based on the CDR3 plus reference TRBV2 and TRBJ2-3, the full variable domain is EPEVTQTPSHQVTQMGQEVILRCVPISNHLYFYWYRQILGQKVEFLVSFYNNEISEKSEIFDDQFSVERPDGSNFTLKIRSTKLEDSAMYFCASTTGGGTDTQYFGPGTRLTVL.

This rearrangement joins TRBV5-8 to TRBJ2-7; a weak D match, TRBD1 (6 bases). The germline V gene has CDR1 SGHTS and CDR2 YDEGEE. The V end was cut by 0 bases, the J end by 2 bases, with 9 bases between. This CDR3 has 14 residues. The CDR3 here is CASSLGTVAYEQYF. DNA for the CDR3: TGTGCCAGCAGCTTGGGGACAGTAGCCTACGAGCAGTACTTC.

The rearrangement joins TRBV11-3 to TRBJ2-1; no clear D gene. V lost 5 bases, J lost 0 bases, and 11 bases lay in between. This CDR3 has 15 residues. The germline V gene has CDR1 SGHNT and CDR2 YENEEA. The CDR3 spells CASSPRRSSYNEQFF. CDR3 bases: TGTGCCAGCAGCCCCCGGCGAAGCTCCTACAATGAGCAGTTCTTC.

J is TRBJ2-1 and V is TRBV6-8, with D perhaps TRBD2 (6 bases). V shed 6 bases and J shed 2 bases, with 14 bases lying between them. Germline V gene lookup returns CDR1 MNHGY and CDR2 SAAAGT. The CDR3 length is 15 residues. This chain's CDR3 is CASRGGTEAYNEQFF. The CDR3 coding sequence is TGTGCCAGCAGGGGGGGTACCGAAGCCTACAATGAGCAGTTCTTC.

The genes are TRBV30 and TRBJ1-3; D is undetermined. The CDR3 loop spans 13 amino acids. V was pared by 6 bases and J by 0 bases, with 9 bases between. Germline CDR1 reads GTSNPN; CDR2 reads SVGIG (reference sequence). The CDR3 loop is CACSHSSGNTIYF. The CDR3 nucleotides read TGTGCCTGCAGCCATAGCTCTGGAAACACCATATATTTT.

This clone was seen a handful of times. The chain employs TRBV6-6 and TRBJ1-3, with D tentatively TRBD1 (5 bases). Looked up from germline, CDR1 is MNHNY and CDR2 is SVGAGI (reference sequence). The CDR3 loop spans 14 amino acids. The germline V and J ends were trimmed by 6 bases and 3 bases, with 12 bases remaining between them. CDR3 bases: TGTGCCAGCAGCCCCGACAGATATGGAAACACCATATATTTT. This translates into CASSPDRYGNTIYF.

The rearrangement uses TRBV14 and TRBJ2-6; TRBD1 might be the D (5 bases). Germline V gene sequence: CDR1 SGHDN, CDR2 FVKESK. V lost 2 bases and J lost 1, with 9 bases in between. This CDR3 has 16 amino acids. Here the CDR3 reads CASSQLQGSGANVLTF. The CDR3, as DNA: TGTGCCAGCAGCCAATTGCAGGGTTCTGGGGCCAACGTCCTGACTTTC.

The chain links TRBV5-1 to TRBJ1-4, with 7 positions matching TRBD1. Germline V gene sequence: CDR1 SGHRS, CDR2 YFSETQ. The J segment lost 5 bases and the V segment lost 1 base, leaving 2 bases of the junction unmatched. The CDR3 loop spans 14 amino acids. The CDR3: CASSLTGANEKLFF. DNA for the CDR3: TGCGCCAGCAGCTTGACAGGGGCGAATGAAAAACTGTTTTTT. The full variable domain, rest sourced from reference TRBV5-1 and TRBJ1-4, is KAGVTQTPRYLIKTRGQQVTLSCSPISGHRSVSWYQQTPGQGLQFLFEYFSETQRNKGNFPGRFSGRQFSNSRSEMNVSTLELGDSALYLCASSLTGANEKLFFGSGTQLSVL.

This chain connects TRBV9 to TRBJ1-1; D gene ambiguous. The ends were cut back, 0 bases at V and 1 base at J, with 10 bases in the middle. The CDR3 has 15 residues. CDR1 and CDR2 from the germline V gene are SGDLS and YYNGEE. Here the CDR3 reads CASSVGPAPNTEAFF. In DNA form, the CDR3 reads TGTGCCAGCAGCGTAGGCCCCGCTCCGAACACTGAAGCTTTCTTT.

This rearrangement joins TRBV6-5 to TRBJ1-2; D is uncertain. V gave up 4 bases and J gave up 4 bases, with 10 bases separating them. This CDR3 comprises 13 residues. Germline V CDR1 and CDR2: MNHEY, SVGAGI. The DNA of the CDR3 is TGTGCCAGCAGTTCCGGGCATGGCTATGGCTACACCTTC. It encodes CASSSGHGYGYTF.

This chain links TRBV27 with TRBJ2-3; D remains unclear. Germline V lookup: CDR1 MNHEY, CDR2 SMNVEV (reference sequence). V was shortened by 5 bases and J by 4 bases, with 13 bases between the two germline ends. This CDR3 has 14 amino acids. Here the CDR3 reads CASSPIEKPDTQYF. In DNA form, the CDR3 reads TGTGCCAGCAGTCCCATAGAGAAACCAGATACGCAGTATTTT.

Notes on this clone: This sample includes further DNA sequences coding for the same CDR3. This chain links TRBV9 with TRBJ1-1, with unresolved D. The CDR3 totals 13 residues. Germline values: CDR1 SGDLS, CDR2 YYNGEE. Deletions cut 1 base from V and 1 base from J, with 5 bases between. The CDR3 is CASSVTGNTEAFF. The CDR3 DNA follows: TGTGCCAGCAGCGTAACCGGGAACACTGAAGCTTTCTTT.

The genes are TRBV7-9 and TRBJ2-5; a weak D match, TRBD2 (6 bases). In germline, CDR1 is SEHNR, CDR2 FQNEAQ (reference sequence). Trimming stripped 5 bases from V and 5 bases from J, with 15 bases between. The CDR3 consists of 14 residues. The CDR3 DNA sequence: TGTGCCAGCAGCCCTTGGGTGGGAGGCGAGACCCAGTACTTC. Protein product: CASSPWVGGETQYF. The complete variable domain, with remaining parts taken from reference TRBV7-9 and TRBJ2-5, reads DTGVSQNPRHKITKRGQNVTFRCDPISEHNRLYWYRQTLGQGPEFLTYFQNEAQLEKSRLLSDRFSAERPKGSFSTLEIQRTEQGDSAMYLCASSPWVGGETQYFGPGTRLLVL.

The rearrangement uses TRBV6-1 and TRBJ2-5; 9 nucleotides match TRBD2. CDR3 size: 16 residues. Trimming at V came to 2 bases and at J to 5 bases, leaving 9 bases not matched to a gene. Germline CDR1 and CDR2: MNHNS and SASEGT. Written as DNA, the CDR3 is TGTGCCAGCAGTGAATCGATAGCGGGAGAACAGGAGACCCAGTACTTC. Protein sequence: CASSESIAGEQETQYF.

This chain connects TRBV11-3 to TRBJ1-1; D unresolved. Trimming removed 4 bases from V and 11 bases from J, with 17 bases in between. The germline CDR1 and CDR2 sequences are SGHNT and YENEEA. This CDR3 region has 13 residues. The CDR3 nucleotides are TGTGCCAGCAGCTCCGACCACATAGGTCGGGCTTTCTTT. Its translation: CASSSDHIGRAFF. Full variable domain (outside the CDR3, taken from reference TRBV11-3 and TRBJ1-1): EAGVVQSPRYKIIEKKQPVAFWCNPISGHNTLYWYLQNLGQGPELLIRYENEEAVDDSQLPKDRFSAERLKGVDSTLKIQPAELGDSAVYLCASSSDHIGRAFFGQGTRLTVV.

This sequence joins TRBV6-4 and TRBJ2-1; perhaps TRBD1 as D (5 bases). Germline V lookup: CDR1 MRHNA, CDR2 SNTAGT. The germline V and J ends were trimmed by 6 bases and 6 bases, with 12 bases remaining between them. The CDR3 loop spans 13 amino acids. The CDR3 DNA is TGTGCCAGCAGCACAGGACCCTCCAATGAGCAGTTCTTC. This gives the protein CASSTGPSNEQFF.

J is TRBJ2-4 and V is TRBV27; 8 nucleotides align to TRBD2. Trimming cost V 3 bases and J 15 bases; bases outside gene matches: 13. The germline CDR1 and CDR2 sequences are MNHEY and SMNVEV (reference sequence). The CDR3 is 14 amino acids. CDR3 amino acids: CASSFNSGRATPYF. The CDR3 region has the DNA TGTGCCAGCAGTTTCAACTCCGGGAGGGCCACGCCGTACTTC.

The V and J genes are TRBV19 and TRBJ2-3, with a possible D match to TRBD1 (5 bases). This CDR3 contains 16 residues. CDR1 LNHDA and CDR2 SQIVND come from the germline V gene (reference sequence). The V and J ends lost 1 base and 1 base respectively, with 12 bases between them. The CDR3 DNA follows: TGTGCCAGTAGTATAGGAGCAGGGATAGGCACAGATACGCAGTATTTT. Its protein product is CASSIGAGIGTDTQYF.

The chain employs TRBV7-8 and TRBJ2-1; 10 bases are shared with TRBD2. CDR3 size: 18 residues. The V segment lost 6 bases and the J segment 6 bases; nucleotides outside the gene matches: 17. The germline gives CDR1 SGHVS, CDR2 FQNEAQ. CDR3 DNA: TGTGCCAGCAGTGCTAGGGGTTTAAGCGGGAGGGCCGGCAATGAGCAGTTCTTC. This sequence encodes CASSARGLSGRAGNEQFF.

A single count supports this clone. The chain uses TRBV6-5 and TRBJ2-2, with D tentatively TRBD2 (7 bases). The CDR3 covers 13 residues. CDR1 is MNHEY, CDR2 SVGAGI, per germline. With 6 bases removed from V and 6 bases from J, the gap between germline ends came to 11 bases. The CDR3 nucleotides read TGTGCCAGCAGGGAGGGGGGGGCCGGGGAGCTGTTTTTT. Protein: CASREGGAGELFF.